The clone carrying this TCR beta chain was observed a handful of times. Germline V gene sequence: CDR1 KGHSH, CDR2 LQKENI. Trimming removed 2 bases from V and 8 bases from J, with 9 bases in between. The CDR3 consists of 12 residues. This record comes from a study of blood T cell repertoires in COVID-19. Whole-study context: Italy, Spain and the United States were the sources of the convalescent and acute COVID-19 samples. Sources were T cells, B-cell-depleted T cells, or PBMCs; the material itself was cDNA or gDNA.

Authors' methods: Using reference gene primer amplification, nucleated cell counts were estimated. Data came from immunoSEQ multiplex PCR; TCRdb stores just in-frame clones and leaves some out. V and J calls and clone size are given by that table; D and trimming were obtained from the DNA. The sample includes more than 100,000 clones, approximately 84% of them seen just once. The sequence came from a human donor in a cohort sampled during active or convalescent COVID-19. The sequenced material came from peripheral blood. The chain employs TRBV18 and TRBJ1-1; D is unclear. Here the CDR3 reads CASSPASKEAFF. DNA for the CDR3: TGTGCCAGCTCACCAGCTAGTAAGGAAGCTTTCTTT.